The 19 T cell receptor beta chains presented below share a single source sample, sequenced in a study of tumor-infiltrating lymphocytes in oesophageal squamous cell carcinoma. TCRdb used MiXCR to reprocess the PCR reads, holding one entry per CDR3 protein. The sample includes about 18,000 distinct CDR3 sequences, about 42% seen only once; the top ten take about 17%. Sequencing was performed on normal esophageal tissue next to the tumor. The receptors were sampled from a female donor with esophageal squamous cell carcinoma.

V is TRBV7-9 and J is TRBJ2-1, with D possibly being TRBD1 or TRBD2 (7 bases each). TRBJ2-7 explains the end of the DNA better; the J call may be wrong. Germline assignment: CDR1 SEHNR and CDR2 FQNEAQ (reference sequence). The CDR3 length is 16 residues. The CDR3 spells CASSFRGGGGSYEQYF. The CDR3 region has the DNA TGTGCCAGCAGTTTCAGGGGGGGCGGTGGGTCCTACGAGCAGTACTTC.

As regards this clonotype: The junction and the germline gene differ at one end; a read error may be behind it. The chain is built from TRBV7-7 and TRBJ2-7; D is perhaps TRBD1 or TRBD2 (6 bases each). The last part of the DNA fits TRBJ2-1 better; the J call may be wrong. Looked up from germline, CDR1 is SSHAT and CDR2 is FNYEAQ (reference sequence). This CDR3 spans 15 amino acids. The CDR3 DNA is TGTGCCAGCAGCGAAAGGGGGGACTCCCACAATGAGCAGTTCTTC. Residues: CASSERGDSHNEQFF.

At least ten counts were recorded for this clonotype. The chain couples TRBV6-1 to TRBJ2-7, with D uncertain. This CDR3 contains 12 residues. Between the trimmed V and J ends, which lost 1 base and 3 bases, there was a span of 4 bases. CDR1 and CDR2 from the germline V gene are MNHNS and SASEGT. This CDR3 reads CASSEVGYEQYF. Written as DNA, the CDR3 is TGTGCCAGCAGTGAAGTAGGCTACGAGCAGTACTTC.

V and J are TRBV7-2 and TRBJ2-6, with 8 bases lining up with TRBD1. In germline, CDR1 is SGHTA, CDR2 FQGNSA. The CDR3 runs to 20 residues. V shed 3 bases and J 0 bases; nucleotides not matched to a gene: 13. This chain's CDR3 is CASSFPRGGQDRSGANVLTF. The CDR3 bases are TGTGCCAGCAGCTTCCCCCGAGGGGGACAGGACCGCTCTGGGGCCAACGTCCTGACTTTC.

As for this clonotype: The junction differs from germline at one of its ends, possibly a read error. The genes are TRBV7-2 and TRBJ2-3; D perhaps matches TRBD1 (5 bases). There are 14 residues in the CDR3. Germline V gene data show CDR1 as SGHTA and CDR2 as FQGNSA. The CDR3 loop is CASSLYRQFYEQYF. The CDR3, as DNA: TGTGCCAGCAGCTTATATCGACAGTTCTACGAGCAGTACTTT.

DNA of the CDR3: TGTGCCAGCAGCTTAGGGGGCGCGTCTCGGAGCTACACCTTC. It specifies CASSLGGASRSYTF. V usage is TRBV7-2 and J usage is TRBJ1-2; D possibly corresponds to TRBD1 (5 bases). The germline V gene has CDR1 SGHTA and CDR2 FQGNSA. V was shortened by 1 base and J by 9 bases, with 15 bases between the two germline ends. The CDR3 runs 14 residues.

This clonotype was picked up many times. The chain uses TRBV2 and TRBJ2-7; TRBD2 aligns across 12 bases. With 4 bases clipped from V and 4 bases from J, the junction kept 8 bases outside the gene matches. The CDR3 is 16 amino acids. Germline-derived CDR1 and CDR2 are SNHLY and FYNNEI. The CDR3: CASSAELAGGPYEQYF. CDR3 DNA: TGTGCCAGCAGTGCTGAACTAGCGGGAGGCCCTTACGAGCAGTACTTC.

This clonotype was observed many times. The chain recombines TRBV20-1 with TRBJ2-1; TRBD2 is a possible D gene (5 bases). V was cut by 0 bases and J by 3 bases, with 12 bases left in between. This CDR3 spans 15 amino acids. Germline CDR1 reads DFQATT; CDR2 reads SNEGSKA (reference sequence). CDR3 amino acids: CSAREGGGHYNEQFF. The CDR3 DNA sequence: TGCAGTGCTAGAGAAGGTGGCGGGCACTACAATGAGCAGTTCTTC.

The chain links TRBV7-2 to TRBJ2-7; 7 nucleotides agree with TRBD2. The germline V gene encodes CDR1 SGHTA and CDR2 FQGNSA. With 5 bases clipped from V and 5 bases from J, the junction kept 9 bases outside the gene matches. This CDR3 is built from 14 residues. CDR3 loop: CASSLSGMVHEQYF. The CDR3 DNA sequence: TGTGCCAGCAGCCTAAGCGGGATGGTACACGAGCAGTACTTC.

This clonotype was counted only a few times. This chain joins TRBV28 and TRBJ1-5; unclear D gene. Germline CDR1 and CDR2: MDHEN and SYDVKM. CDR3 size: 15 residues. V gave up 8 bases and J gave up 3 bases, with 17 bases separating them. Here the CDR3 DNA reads TGTGCCAGCGCGGAGACCGGAACCAACAATCAGCCCCAGCATTTT. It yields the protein CASAETGTNNQPQHF.

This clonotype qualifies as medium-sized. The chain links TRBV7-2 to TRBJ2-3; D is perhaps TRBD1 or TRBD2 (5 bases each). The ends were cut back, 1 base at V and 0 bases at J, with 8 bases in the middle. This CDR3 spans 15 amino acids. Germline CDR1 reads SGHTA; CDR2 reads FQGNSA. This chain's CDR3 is CASSLVGTSTDTQYF. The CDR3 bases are TGTGCCAGCAGCTTAGTGGGGACGAGCACAGATACGCAGTATTTT.

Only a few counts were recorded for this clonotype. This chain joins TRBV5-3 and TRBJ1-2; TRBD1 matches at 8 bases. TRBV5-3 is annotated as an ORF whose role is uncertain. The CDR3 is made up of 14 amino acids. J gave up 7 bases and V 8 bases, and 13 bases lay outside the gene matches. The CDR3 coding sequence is TGTGCCAGCAGCGCCCGACAGGGGAAGGCTGGCTACACCTTC. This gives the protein CASSARQGKAGYTF.

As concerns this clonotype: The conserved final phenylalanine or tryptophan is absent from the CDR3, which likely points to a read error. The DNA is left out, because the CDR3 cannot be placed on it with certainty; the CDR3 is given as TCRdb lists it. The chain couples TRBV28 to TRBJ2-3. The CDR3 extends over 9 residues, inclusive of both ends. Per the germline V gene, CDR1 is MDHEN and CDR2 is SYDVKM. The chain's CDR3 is CASSLLVGT.

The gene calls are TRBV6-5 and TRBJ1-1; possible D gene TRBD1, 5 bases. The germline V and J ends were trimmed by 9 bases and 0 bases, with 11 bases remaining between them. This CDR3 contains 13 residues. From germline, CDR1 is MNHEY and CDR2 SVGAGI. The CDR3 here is CASGTAMNTEAFF. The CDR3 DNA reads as TGTGCCAGTGGGACGGCGATGAACACTGAAGCTTTCTTT.

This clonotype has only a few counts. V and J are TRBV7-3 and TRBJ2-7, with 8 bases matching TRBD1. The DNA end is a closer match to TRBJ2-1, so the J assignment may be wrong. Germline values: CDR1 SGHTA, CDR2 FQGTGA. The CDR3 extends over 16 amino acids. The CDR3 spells CASSLLFGTGPNEQFF. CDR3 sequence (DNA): TGTGCCAGCAGCTTGCTTTTCGGGACAGGTCCCAATGAGCAGTTCTTC.

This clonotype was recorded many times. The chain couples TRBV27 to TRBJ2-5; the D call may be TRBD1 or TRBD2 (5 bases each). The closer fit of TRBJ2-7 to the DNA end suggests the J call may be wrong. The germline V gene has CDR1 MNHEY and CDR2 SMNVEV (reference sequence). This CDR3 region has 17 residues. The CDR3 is CASSLQGGGAYSYEQYF. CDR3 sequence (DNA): TGTGCCAGCAGCCTCCAGGGTGGGGGAGCGTATTCCTACGAGCAGTACTTC.

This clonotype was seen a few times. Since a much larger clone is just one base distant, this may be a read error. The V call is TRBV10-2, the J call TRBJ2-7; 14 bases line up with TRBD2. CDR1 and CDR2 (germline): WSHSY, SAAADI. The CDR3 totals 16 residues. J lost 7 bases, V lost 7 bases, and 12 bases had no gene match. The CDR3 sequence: CASTRLAGGPGNEQYF. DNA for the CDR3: TGCGCCAGCACCCGACTAGCGGGGGGGCCGGGGAATGAGCAGTACTTC.

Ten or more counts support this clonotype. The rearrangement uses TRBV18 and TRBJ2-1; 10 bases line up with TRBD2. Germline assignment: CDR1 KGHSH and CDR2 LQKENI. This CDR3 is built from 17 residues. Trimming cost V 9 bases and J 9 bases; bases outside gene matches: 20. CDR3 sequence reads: CASGSQPSGGGQGEQFF. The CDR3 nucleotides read TGTGCCAGTGGAAGCCAACCCAGCGGGGGGGGCCAGGGTGAGCAGTTCTTC.

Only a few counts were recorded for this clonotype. The CDR3 sequence: CASSRGQVVYEQYF. CDR3 sequence (DNA): TGTGCCAGCAGTCGGGGACAGGTCGTCTACGAGCAGTACTTC. The rearrangement links TRBV14 to TRBJ2-4, with 8 nucleotides matching TRBD1. The J call may not be correct, given that the DNA end is closer to TRBJ2-7. This CDR3 is built from 14 residues. Germline V lookup: CDR1 SGHDN, CDR2 FVKESK.